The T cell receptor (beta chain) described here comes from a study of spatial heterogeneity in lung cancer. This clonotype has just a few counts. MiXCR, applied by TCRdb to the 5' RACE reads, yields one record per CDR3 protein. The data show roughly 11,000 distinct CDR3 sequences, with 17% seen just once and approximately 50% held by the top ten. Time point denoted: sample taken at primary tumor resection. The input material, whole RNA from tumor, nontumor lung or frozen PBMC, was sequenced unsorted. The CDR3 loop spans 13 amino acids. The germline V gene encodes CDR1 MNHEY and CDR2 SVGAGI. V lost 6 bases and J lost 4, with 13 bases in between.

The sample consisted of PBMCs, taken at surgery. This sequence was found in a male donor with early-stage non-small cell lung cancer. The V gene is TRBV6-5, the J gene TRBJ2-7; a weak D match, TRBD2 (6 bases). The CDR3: CASRPGLAYEQYF. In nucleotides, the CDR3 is TGTGCCAGCAGACCGGGACTGGCTTACGAGCAGTACTTC.